The entry that follows covers one TCR beta chain sequence. Its antigen remains unknown. The data derive from a study of post-analysis software for immune sequencing data. Background on the study: Relapsing-remitting, secondary progressive and progressive-relapsing courses of multiple sclerosis were included. Points from the study as a whole: Multiple sclerosis patients showed significantly lower normalized Chao1 diversity than controls did. Five or six TRBV segments were significantly more frequent in patients than in controls. TRBV5-6, TRBV5-1 and TRBV20-1 were among these segments.

Tagging with unique molecular identifiers was a feature of the TCR beta cDNA libraries. Input populations of about 1 to 11 million T cells gave rise to 500,000 to 600,000 cDNA molecules. In TCRdb, the PCR reads were re-called with MiXCR into one record per CDR3 protein. The sample holds 650,000 to 850,000 distinct CDR3 sequences, approximately 53% seen once. The CDR3 has 15 amino acids. CDR1 and CDR2 (germline): MNHEY, SMNVEV (reference sequence). The junction had 5 bases not matched to a gene; V was cut back by 0 bases and J by 3 bases. The source material was blood. The genes are TRBV27 and TRBJ2-7; TRBD1 agrees at 7 bases. The TCR comes from a girl aged 5-17 years with multiple sclerosis. The CDR3 DNA is TGTGCCAGCAGTTTATCGGCAGGGGGTTACTACGAGCAGTACTTC. Translating it yields CASSLSAGGYYEQYF.